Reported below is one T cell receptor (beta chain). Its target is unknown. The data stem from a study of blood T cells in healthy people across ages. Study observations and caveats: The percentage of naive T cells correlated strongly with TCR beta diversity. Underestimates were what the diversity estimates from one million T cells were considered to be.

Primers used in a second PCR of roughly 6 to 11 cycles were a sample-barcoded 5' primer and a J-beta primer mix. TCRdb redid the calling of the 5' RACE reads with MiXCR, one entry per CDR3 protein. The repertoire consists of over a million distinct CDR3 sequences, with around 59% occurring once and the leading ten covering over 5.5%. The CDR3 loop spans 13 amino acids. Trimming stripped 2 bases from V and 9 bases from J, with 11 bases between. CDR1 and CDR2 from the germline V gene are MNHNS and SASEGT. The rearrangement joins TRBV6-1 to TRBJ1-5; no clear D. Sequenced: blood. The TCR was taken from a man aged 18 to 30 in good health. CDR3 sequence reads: CASSEFPIGPQHF. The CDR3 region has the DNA TGTGCCAGCAGTGAATTCCCCATCGGGCCCCAGCATTTT.